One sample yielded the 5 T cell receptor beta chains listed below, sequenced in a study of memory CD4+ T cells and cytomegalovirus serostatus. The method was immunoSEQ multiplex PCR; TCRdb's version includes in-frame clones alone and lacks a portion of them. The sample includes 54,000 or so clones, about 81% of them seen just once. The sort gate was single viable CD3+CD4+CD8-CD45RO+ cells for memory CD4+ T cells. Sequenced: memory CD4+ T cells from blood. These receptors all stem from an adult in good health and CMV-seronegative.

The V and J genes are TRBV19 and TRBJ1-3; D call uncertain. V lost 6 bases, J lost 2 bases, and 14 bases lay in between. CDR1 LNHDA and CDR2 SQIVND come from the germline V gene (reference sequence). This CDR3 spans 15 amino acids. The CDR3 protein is CASRGRRVAGNTIYF. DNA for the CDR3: TGTGCCAGTAGAGGAAGAAGGGTAGCTGGAAACACCATATATTTT.

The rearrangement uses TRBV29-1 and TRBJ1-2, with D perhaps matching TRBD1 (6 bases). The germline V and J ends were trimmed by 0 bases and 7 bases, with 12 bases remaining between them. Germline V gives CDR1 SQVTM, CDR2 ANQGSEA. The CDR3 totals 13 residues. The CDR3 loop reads CSVEEYRAGGYTF. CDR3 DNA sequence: TGCAGCGTTGAAGAGTACAGGGCGGGTGGCTACACCTTC.

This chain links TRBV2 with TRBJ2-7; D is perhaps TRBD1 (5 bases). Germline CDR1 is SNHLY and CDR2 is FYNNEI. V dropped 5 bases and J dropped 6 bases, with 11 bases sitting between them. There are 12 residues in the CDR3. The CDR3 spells CASSYQGSEQYF. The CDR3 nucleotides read TGTGCCAGCAGTTACCAGGGTAGCGAGCAGTACTTC.

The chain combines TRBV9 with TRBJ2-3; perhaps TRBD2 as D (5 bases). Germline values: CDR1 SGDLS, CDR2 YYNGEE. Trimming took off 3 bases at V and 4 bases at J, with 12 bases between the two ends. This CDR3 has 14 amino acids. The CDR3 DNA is TGTGCCAGCAGCGCCAATTTAGCGCCAGATACGCAGTATTTT. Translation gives CASSANLAPDTQYF. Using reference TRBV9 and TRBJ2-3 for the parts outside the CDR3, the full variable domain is DSGVTQTPKHLITATGQRVTLRCSPRSGDLSVYWYQQSLDQGLQFLIQYYNGEERAKGNILERFSAQQFPDLHSELNLSSLELGDSALYFCASSANLAPDTQYFGPGTRLTVL.

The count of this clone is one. The CDR3 here is CASSLVGGRGYTF. Here the CDR3 DNA reads TGCGCCAGCAGCTTGGTGGGGGGCAGGGGCTACACCTTC. V and J are TRBV5-1 and TRBJ1-2; D is possibly TRBD1 (6 bases). Trimming shortened V by 0 bases and J by 8 bases, and 11 bases separated the two germline ends. There are 13 residues in the CDR3. Germline assignment: CDR1 SGHRS and CDR2 YFSETQ. The variable domain in full, with the rest retrieved from reference TRBV5-1 and TRBJ1-2, is KAGVTQTPRYLIKTRGQQVTLSCSPISGHRSVSWYQQTPGQGLQFLFEYFSETQRNKGNFPGRFSGRQFSNSRSEMNVSTLELGDSALYLCASSLVGGRGYTFGSGTRLTVV.